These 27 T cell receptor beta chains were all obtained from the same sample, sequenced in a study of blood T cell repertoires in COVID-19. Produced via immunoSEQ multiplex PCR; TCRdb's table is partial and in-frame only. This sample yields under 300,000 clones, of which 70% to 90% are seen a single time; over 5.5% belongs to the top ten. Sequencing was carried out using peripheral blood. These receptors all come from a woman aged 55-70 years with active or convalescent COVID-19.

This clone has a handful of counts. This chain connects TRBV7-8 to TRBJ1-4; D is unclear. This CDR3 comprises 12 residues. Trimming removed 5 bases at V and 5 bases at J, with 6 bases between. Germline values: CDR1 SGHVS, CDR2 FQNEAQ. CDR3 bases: TGTGCCAGCAGCAACAAAAATGAAAAACTGTTTTTT. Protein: CASSNKNEKLFF.

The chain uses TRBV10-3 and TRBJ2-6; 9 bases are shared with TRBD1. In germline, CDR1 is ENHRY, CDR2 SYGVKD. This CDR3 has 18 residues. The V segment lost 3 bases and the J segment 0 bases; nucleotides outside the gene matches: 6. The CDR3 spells CAISDRTGAFSGANVLTF. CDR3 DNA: TGTGCCATCAGTGATAGGACAGGGGCGTTCTCTGGGGCCAACGTCCTGACTTTC.

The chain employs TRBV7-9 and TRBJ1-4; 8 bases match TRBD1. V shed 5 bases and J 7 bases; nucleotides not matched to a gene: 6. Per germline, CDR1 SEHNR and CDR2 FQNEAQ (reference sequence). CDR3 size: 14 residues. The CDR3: CASSNRGRVEKLFF. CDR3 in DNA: TGTGCCAGCAGCAACAGGGGGAGGGTTGAAAAACTGTTTTTT. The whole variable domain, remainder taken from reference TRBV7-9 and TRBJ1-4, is DTGVSQNPRHKITKRGQNVTFRCDPISEHNRLYWYRQTLGQGPEFLTYFQNEAQLEKSRLLSDRFSAERPKGSFSTLEIQRTEQGDSAMYLCASSNRGRVEKLFFGSGTQLSVL.

In DNA, the CDR3 is TGTGCCAGCTCTCAGACAGGGACAACCAAAAACATTCAGTACTTC. It specifies CASSQTGTTKNIQYF. V and J are TRBV18 and TRBJ2-4, with 7 bases aligning to TRBD1. The CDR3 totals 15 residues. V was clipped by 6 bases and J by 2 bases; unmatched bases: 7. The germline V gene encodes CDR1 KGHSH and CDR2 LQKENI.

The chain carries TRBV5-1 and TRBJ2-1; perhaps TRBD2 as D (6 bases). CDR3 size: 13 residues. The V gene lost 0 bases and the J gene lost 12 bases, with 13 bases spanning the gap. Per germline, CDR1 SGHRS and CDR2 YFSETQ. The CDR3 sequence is CASSLVVAEGQFF. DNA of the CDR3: TGCGCCAGCAGCTTGGTAGTAGCGGAAGGGCAGTTCTTC.

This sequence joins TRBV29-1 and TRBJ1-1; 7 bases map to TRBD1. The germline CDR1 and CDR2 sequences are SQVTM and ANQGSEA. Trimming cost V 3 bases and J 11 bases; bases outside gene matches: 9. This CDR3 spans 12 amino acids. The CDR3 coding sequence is TGCAGCGTTGACGGACAGGTGGGGTCTGCTTTCTTT. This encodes CSVDGQVGSAFF.

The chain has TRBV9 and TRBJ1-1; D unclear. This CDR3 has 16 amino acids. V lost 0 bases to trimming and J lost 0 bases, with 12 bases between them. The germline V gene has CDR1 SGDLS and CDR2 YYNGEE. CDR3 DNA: TGTGCCAGCAGCGTAGCTATGGAGGGTTTGAACACTGAAGCTTTCTTT. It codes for CASSVAMEGLNTEAFF.

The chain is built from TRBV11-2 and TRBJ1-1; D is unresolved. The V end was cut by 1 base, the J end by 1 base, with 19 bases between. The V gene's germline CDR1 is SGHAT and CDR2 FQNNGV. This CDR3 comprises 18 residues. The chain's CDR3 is CASSLVFRDGDWNTEAFF. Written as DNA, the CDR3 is TGTGCCAGCAGCTTAGTCTTCCGGGATGGGGATTGGAACACTGAAGCTTTCTTT.

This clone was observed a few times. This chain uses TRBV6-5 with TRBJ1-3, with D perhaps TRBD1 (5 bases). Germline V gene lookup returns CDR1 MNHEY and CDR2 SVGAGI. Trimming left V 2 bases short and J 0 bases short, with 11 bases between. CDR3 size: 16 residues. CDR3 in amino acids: CASSYDGGNSGNTIYF. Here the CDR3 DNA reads TGTGCCAGCAGTTACGACGGGGGGAACTCTGGAAACACCATATATTTT.

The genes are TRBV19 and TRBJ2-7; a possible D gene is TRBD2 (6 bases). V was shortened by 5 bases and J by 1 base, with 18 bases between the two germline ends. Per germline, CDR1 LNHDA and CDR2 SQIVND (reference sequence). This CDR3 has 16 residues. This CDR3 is CASSQSRISGSYEQYF. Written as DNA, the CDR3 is TGTGCCAGTAGTCAATCACGAATTAGCGGATCCTACGAGCAGTACTTC.

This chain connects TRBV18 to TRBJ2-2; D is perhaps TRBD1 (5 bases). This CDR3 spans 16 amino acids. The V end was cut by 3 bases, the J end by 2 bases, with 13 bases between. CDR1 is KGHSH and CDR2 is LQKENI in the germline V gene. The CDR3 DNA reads TGTGCCAGCTCACCGACGACAGCGAGAAACACCGGGGAGCTGTTTTTT. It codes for CASSPTTARNTGELFF.

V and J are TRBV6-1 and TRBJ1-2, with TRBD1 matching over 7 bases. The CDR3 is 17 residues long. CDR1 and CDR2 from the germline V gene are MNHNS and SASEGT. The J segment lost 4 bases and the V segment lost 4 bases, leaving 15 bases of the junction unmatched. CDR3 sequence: CASSALGSGQLGYGYTF. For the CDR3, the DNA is TGTGCCAGCAGTGCTTTGGGGTCGGGACAGTTGGGCTATGGCTACACCTTC.

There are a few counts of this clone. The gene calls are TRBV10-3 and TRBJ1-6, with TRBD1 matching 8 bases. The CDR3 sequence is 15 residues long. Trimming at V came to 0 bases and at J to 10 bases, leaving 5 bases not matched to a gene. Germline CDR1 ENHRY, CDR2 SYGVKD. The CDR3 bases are TGTGCCATCAGTGAGTCGAGGACAGGGTTATCACCCCTCCACTTT. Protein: CAISESRTGLSPLHF.

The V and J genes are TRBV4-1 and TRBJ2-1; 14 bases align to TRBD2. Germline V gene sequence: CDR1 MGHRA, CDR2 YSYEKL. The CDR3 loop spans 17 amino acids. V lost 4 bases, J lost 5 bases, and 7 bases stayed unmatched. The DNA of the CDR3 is TGCGCCAGCAGCCCAAAGACTAGCGGGGGGGCCGACAATGAGCAGTTCTTC. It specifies CASSPKTSGGADNEQFF.

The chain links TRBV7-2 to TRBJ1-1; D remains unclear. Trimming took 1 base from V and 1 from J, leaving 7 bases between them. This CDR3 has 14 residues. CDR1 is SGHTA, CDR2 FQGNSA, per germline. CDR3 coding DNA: TGTGCCAGCAGCTTAGGTCACTCGAACACTGAAGCTTTCTTT. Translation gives CASSLGHSNTEAFF.

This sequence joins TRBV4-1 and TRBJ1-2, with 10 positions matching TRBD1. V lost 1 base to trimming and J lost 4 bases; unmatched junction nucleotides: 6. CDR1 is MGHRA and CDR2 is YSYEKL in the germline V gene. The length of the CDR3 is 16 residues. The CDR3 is CASSQAPGQGPYGYTF. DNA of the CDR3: TGCGCCAGCAGCCAAGCCCCGGGACAGGGGCCCTATGGCTACACCTTC.

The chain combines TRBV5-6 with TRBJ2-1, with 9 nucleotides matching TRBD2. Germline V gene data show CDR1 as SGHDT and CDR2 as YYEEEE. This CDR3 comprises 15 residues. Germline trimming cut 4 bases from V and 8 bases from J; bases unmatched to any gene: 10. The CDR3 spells CASSVSGGAEDEQFF. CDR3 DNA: TGTGCCAGCAGCGTTAGCGGGGGCGCCGAGGATGAGCAGTTCTTC.

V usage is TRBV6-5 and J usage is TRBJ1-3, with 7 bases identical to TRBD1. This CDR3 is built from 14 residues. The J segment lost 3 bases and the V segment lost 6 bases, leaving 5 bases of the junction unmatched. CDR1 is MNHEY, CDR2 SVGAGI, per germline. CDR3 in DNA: TGTGCCAGCAGAACCAGACAGGGTGGAAACACCATATATTTT. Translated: CASRTRQGGNTIYF.

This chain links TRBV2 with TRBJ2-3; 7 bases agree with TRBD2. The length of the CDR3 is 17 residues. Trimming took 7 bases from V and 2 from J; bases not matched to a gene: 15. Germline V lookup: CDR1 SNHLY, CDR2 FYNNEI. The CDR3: CASTNPEASGPTDTQYF. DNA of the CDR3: TGTGCCAGCACCAACCCGGAGGCTAGCGGTCCCACAGATACGCAGTATTTT.

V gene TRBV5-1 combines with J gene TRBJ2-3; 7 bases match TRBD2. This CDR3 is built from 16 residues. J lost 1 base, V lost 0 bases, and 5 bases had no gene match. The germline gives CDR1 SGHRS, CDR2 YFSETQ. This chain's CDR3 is CASSLAIAGGTDTQYF. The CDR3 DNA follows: TGCGCCAGCAGCTTGGCCATAGCGGGTGGCACAGATACGCAGTATTTT.

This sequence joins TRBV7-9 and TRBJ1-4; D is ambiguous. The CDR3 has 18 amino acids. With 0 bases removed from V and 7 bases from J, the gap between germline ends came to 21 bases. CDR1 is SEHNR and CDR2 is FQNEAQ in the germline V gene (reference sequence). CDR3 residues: CASSLAWRGRDESEKLFF. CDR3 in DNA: TGTGCCAGCAGCTTAGCCTGGCGGGGAAGAGACGAGAGTGAAAAACTGTTTTTT.

The CDR3 DNA reads TGTGCCAGCAGCCCGGCAGGGTACTACAATGAGCAGTTCTTC. It codes for CASSPAGYYNEQFF. The chain links TRBV6-5 to TRBJ2-1; D is perhaps TRBD1 (5 bases). This CDR3 comprises 14 residues. Germline assignment: CDR1 MNHEY and CDR2 SVGAGI. V gave up 6 bases and J gave up 3 bases, with 12 bases separating them.

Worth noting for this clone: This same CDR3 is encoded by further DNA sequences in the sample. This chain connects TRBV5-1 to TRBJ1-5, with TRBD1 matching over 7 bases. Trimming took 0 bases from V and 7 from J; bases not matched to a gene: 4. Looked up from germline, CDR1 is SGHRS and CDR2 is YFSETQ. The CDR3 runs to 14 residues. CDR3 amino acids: CASSLDRGGQPQHF. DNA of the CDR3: TGCGCCAGCAGCTTGGACAGGGGCGGACAGCCCCAGCATTTT.

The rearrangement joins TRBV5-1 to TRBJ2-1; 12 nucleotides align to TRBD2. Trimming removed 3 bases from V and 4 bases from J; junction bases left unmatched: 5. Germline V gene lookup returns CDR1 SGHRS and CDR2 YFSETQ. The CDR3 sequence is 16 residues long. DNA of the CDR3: TGCGCCAGCAGCTCCCGACTAGCGGGAGTATACAATGAGCAGTTCTTC. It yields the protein CASSSRLAGVYNEQFF.

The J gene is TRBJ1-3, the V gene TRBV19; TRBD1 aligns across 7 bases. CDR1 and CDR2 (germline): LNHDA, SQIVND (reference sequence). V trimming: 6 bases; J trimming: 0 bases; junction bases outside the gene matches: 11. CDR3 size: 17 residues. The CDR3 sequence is CASRTPLGQFSGNTIYF. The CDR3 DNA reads TGTGCCAGTAGGACGCCCCTGGGACAGTTCTCTGGAAACACCATATATTTT. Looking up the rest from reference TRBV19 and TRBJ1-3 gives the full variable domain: DGGITQSPKYLFRKEGQNVTLSCEQNLNHDAMYWYRQDPGQGLRLIYYSQIVNDFQKGDIAEGYSVSREKKESFPLTVTSAQKNPTAFYLCASRTPLGQFSGNTIYFGEGSWLTVV.

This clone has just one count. This chain's CDR3 is CASSLGTSVGEQFF. DNA of the CDR3: TGTGCCAGCAGCTTAGGTACTAGCGTCGGTGAGCAGTTCTTC. The V and J genes are TRBV11-2 and TRBJ2-1; 7 bases are shared with TRBD2. The CDR3 extends over 14 amino acids. J gave up 9 bases and V 1 base, and 6 bases lay outside the gene matches. Germline-derived CDR1 and CDR2 are SGHAT and FQNNGV.

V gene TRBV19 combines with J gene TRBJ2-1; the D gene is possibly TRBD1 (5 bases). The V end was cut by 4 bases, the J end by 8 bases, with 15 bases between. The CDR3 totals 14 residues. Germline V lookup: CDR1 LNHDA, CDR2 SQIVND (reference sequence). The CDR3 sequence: CASSTLAGRHEQFF. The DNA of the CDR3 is TGTGCCAGTAGTACCCTCGCAGGGCGCCATGAGCAGTTCTTC.